The TCR beta chain under discussion was sequenced for a study of siplizumab effects on memory and regulatory T cells. Study observations and caveats: Roughly 80-95% of dividing CD4+ or CD8+ clones were without an attributable naive or memory phenotype. Naive T cells appeared more diverse than memory cells and seemed to be major alloresponse contributors. It was never confirmed that proliferating Tregs from siplizumab cultures were suppressive.

Assays captured about 10^5 TCR templates per sample. Profiling relied on immunoSEQ multiplex PCR, and the TCRdb table lists in-frame clones only, not all of them. The table shows approximately 48,000 clones, with 85% to 95% occurring only once. Regarding this clone: Antigen unknown. Different DNA sequences within this sample yield the same CDR3.

Trimming took off 0 bases at V and 1 base at J, with 8 bases between the two ends. The germline V gene has CDR1 SGDLS and CDR2 YYNGEE. The length of the CDR3 is 14 residues. Sequencing was carried out using CD8+ T cells sorted from blood. The V gene is TRBV9, the J gene TRBJ2-7; D gene ambiguous. This clonotype was sampled from a human donor in good health. The CDR3 loop is CASSVVADSYEQYF. The CDR3 nucleotides read TGTGCCAGCAGCGTAGTGGCAGATTCCTACGAGCAGTACTTC. The full variable domain, rest sourced from reference TRBV9 and TRBJ2-7, is DSGVTQTPKHLITATGQRVTLRCSPRSGDLSVYWYQQSLDQGLQFLIQYYNGEERAKGNILERFSAQQFPDLHSELNLSSLELGDSALYFCASSVVADSYEQYFGPGTRLTVT.